This T cell receptor beta chain stems from a study of metastatic and nonmetastatic thyroid tumors (TCRdb year 2020). Describing the broader study: Repertoires were compared across peripheral blood and tumor or nodule tissue samples from malignant and benign thyroid patients.

What the study reported, not specific to this receptor: In both blood and tumor samples, malignant tumors were reported to have significantly higher TCR beta diversity than benign nodules.

Library preparation used PCR. Instrument on record: Illumina HiSeq 4000. High-throughput sequencing was used to profile the TCR beta-chain CDR3 region of each patient. As for the original processing: The researchers built a classifier to tell apart papillary thyroid cancer patients with distant metastasis, based on CDR3 differences among clinicopathological groups. To measure repertoire diversity the researchers used the Shannon index, while the Morisita-Horn index served to gauge how similar the tumor and blood repertoires were. The public reads were reprocessed in TCRdb via fastp at Q25 and MiXCR, keeping in-frame beta chains. Here the V and J calls rest on TCRdb's processing, not on the authors' analysis. The sample data list about 10,000 clones, and around two fifths of these were observed just once. The ten top clones hold about a sixth of the sample. V and J lose 0 bases and 4 bases, and a span of 18 bases separates them. From the cysteine through the phenylalanine, the CDR3 covers 18 amino acids. Here the CDR3 DNA is all that survives: 54 bases in frame from base 1. Looking up the germline V gene yields CDR1 SGHAT and CDR2 FQNNGV.

With regard to this clone: Its antigen remains undetermined. No much larger clone is present one base from it, and per-base qualities are unavailable.

No treatment had been received by any patient before thyroid surgery. Using T-cell receptor beta sequencing, the researchers looked back retrospectively at clinical samples from patients, gathered between about 2011 and 2019. Sequenced material: tumor tissue. This TCR came from a female donor with papillary thyroid cancer or a benign thyroid nodule (not recorded which). Some clones in this sample may be carry-over from other donors' samples. The chain links TRBV11-2 with TRBJ2-2; D gene: possibly TRBD1, on 5 matching bases. The base sequence is TGTGCCAGCAGCTTAGAGAGCCACAGGTGGGGCTTCACCGGGGAGCTGTTTTTT. It encodes CASSLESHRWGFTGELFF.